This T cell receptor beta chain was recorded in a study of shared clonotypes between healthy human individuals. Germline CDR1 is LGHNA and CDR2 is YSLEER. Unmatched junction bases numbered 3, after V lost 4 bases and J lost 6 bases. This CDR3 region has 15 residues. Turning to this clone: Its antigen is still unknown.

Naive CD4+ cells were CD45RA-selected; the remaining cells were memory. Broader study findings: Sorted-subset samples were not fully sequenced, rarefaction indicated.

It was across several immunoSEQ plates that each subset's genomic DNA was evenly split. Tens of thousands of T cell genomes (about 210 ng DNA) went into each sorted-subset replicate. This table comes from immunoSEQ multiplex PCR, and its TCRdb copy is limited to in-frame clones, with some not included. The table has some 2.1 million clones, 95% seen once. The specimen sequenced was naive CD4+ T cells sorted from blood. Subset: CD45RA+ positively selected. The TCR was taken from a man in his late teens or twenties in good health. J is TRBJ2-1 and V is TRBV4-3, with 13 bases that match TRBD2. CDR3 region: CASSLTSGRVNEQFF. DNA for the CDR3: TGCGCCAGCAGCCTTACTAGCGGGAGGGTCAATGAGCAGTTCTTC.